This TCR beta chain stems from a study of T cells in localized non-small cell lung cancer. Study observations and caveats: Of the top 100 tumor clones, median around 55 were in adjacent lung, approximately 28 among its top 100.

The V and J ends lost 0 bases and 4 bases respectively, with 11 bases between them. Per the germline V gene, CDR1 is SGHRS and CDR2 is YFSETQ. The CDR3 is made up of 14 amino acids. As concerns this clone: The antigen is unknown. This CDR3 is also generated by other DNA sequences in the sample.

Clones were read by immunoSEQ multiplex PCR, and TCRdb kept only the in-frame ones, dropping some. Counted here are around 19,000 clones, 87% occurring once; the ten biggest clones make up 9.5% to 15%. The sequence was obtained from a man between 35 and 75 years old with stage II squamous cell lung carcinoma. The rearrangement uses TRBV5-1 and TRBJ2-7; possible D gene TRBD2, 6 bases. Sequenced here: PBMCs, sampled before any cancer treatment. CDR3 nucleotides: TGCGCCAGCAGCTTGGCGGGGGAACGATACGAGCAGTACTTC. This codes for CASSLAGERYEQYF.